This TCR beta chain was identified in a study of T cell changes during pregnancy in multiple sclerosis (dated by TCRdb to about 2019). About the investigation overall: In women with multiple sclerosis, the researchers looked at how the T cell repertoire shifted as pregnancy progressed.

The library was made by the immunoSEQ multiplex PCR assay. What TCRdb holds here is the immuneACCESS table cut down to in-frame rearrangements. Part of the clones is not present; checked against another copy, under half of the missing clones reflect an unresolved V gene, and the others are unexplained. The sample records roughly 59,000 clones, around nine tenths of which are singletons. In total, the top ten clones hold 1.3% to 1.5% of the sample. Notes on this clone: Its antigen is still unknown. One base away there is no much larger clone; base qualities are not given.

V loses 7 bases at its end and J loses 4 bases; junction bases beyond the gene matches: 16. The CDR3 spans 18 residues, from the cysteine through the phenylalanine. Solely the CDR3 DNA is kept, with 54 bases framed from the first base. For CDR1 and CDR2, the germline V gene lists SGHTA and FQGNSA. The rearranged chain carries TRBV7-2 and TRBJ2-5, with 12 middle bases fitting TRBD2. Sample: peripheral blood, taken in the third trimester of pregnancy. This receptor was obtained from a female donor in good health, enrolled as a control in a pregnancy study. The base sequence is TGTGCCAGCACCTCGTGGGGGCTAGCGGGGGGGCACCCAGAGACCCAGTACTTC. Its translation is CASTSWGLAGGHPETQYF.